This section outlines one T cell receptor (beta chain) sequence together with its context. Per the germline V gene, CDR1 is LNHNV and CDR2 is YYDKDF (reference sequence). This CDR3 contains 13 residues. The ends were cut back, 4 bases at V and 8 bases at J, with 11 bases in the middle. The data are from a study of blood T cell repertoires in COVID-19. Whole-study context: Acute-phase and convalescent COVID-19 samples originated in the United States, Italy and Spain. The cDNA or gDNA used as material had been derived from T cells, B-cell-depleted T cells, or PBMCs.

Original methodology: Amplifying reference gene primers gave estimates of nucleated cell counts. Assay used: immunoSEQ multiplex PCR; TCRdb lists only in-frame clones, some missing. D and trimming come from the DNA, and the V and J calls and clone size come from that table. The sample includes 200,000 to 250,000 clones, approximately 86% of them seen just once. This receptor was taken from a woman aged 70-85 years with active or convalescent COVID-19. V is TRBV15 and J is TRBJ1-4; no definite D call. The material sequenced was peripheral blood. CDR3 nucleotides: TGTGCCACCAGCACCATAGTATCGGAAAAACTGTTTTTT. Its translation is CATSTIVSEKLFF.